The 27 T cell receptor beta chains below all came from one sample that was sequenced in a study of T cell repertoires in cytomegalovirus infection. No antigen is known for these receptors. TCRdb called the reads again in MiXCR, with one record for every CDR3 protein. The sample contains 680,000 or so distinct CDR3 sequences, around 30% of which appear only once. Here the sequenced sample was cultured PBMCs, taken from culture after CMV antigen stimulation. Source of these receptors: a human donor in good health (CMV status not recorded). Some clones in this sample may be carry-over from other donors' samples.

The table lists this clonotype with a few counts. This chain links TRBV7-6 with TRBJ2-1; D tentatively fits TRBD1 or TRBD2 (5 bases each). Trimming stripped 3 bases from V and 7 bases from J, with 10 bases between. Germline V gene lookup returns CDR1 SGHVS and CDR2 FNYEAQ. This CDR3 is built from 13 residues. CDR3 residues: CASSFLGRNEQFF. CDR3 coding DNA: TGTGCCAGCAGCTTCCTGGGACGGAATGAGCAGTTCTTC.

This CDR3 reads CASSYSTQVDYEQYF. The CDR3 DNA sequence: TGTGCCAGCAGTTACTCGACACAGGTGGACTACGAGCAGTACTTC. The J gene is TRBJ2-7, the V gene TRBV6-6; perhaps TRBD1 as D (5 bases). The CDR3 runs to 15 residues. The V gene lost 0 bases and the J gene lost 3 bases, with 12 bases spanning the gap. The V gene's germline CDR1 is MNHNY and CDR2 SVGAGI (reference sequence).

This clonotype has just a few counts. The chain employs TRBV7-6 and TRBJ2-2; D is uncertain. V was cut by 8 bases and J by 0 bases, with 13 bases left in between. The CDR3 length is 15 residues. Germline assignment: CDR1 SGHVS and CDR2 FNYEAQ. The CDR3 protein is CASGRGITNTGELFF. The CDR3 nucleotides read TGTGCCAGCGGACGCGGCATCACGAACACCGGGGAGCTGTTTTTT.

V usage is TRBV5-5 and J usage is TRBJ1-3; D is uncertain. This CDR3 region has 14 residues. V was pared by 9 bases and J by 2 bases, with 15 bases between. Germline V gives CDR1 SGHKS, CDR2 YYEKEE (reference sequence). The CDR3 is CATTTQAAGNTIYF. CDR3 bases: TGTGCCACCACGACTCAAGCAGCTGGAAACACCATATATTTT. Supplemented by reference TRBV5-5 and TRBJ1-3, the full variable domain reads DAGVTQSPTHLIKTRGQQVTLRCSPISGHKSVSWYQQVLGQGPQFIFQYYEKEERGRGNFPDRFSARQFPNYSSELNVNALLLGDSALYLCATTTQAAGNTIYFGEGSWLTVV.

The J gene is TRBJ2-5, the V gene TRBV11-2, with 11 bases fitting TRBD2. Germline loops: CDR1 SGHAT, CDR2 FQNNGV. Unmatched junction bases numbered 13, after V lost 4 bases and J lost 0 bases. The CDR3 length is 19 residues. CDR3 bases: TGTGCCAGCAGCTGGGGGAGACTAGCGGGGAGAACGTACCAAGAGACCCAGTACTTC. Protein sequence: CASSWGRLAGRTYQETQYF.

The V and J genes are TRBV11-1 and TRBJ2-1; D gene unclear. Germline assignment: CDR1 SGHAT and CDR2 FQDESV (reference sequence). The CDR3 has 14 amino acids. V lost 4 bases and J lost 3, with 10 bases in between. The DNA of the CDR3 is TGTGCCAGCAGCTGGCCTGGAAACTACAATGAGCAGTTCTTC. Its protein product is CASSWPGNYNEQFF.

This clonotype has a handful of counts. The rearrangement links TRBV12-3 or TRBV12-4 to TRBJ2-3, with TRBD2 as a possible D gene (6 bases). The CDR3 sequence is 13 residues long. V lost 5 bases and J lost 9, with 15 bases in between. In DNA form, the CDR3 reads TGTGCCAGCAGTCCGCGACTAGTCTCCACGCAGTATTTT. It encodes CASSPRLVSTQYF.

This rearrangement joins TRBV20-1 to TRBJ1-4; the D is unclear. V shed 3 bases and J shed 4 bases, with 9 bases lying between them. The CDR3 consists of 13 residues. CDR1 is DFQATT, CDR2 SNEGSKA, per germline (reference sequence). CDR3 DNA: TGCAGTGCTAGCTGGGTGCTTAATGAAAAACTGTTTTTT. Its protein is CSASWVLNEKLFF.

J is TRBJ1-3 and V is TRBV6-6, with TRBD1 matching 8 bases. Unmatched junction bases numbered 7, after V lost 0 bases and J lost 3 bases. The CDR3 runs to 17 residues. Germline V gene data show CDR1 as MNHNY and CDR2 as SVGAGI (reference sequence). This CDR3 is CASSYSRPGGFGNTIYF. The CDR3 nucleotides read TGTGCCAGCAGTTACTCGAGACCAGGGGGCTTTGGAAACACCATATATTTT.

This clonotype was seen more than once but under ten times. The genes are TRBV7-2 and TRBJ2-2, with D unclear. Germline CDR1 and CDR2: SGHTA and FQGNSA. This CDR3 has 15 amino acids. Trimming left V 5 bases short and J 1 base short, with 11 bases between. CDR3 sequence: CASSLHLLNTGELFF. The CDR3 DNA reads TGTGCCAGCAGCCTCCATCTACTGAACACCGGGGAGCTGTTTTTT.

The CDR3 sequence is CASSSQGAGSTEAFF. The CDR3 coding sequence is TGTGCCAGCAGTTCACAGGGGGCTGGGAGTACTGAAGCTTTCTTT. The chain has TRBV6-6 and TRBJ1-1, with 9 bases that match TRBD1. V dropped 4 bases and J dropped 5; count of bases not matched to a gene: 8. This CDR3 region has 15 residues. CDR1 is MNHNY and CDR2 is SVGAGI in the germline V gene (reference sequence).

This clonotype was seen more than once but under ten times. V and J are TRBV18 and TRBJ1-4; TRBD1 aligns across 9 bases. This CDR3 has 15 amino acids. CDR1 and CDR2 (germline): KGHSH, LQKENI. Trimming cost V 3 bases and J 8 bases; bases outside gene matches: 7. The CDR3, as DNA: TGTGCCAGCTCACCGCCGGGGACAGGGAGAGAAAAACTGTTTTTT. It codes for CASSPPGTGREKLFF. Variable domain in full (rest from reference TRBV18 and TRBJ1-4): NAGVMQNPRHLVRRRGQEARLRCSPMKGHSHVYWYRQLPEEGLKFMVYLQKENIIDESGMPKERFSAEFPKEGPSILRIQQVVRGDSAAYFCASSPPGTGREKLFFGSGTQLSVL.

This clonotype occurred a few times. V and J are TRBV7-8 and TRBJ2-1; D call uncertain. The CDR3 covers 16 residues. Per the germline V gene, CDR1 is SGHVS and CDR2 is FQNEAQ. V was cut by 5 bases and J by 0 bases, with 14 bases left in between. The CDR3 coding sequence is TGTGCCAGCAGCCTAGTGCAGCCGGGCTCCTACAATGAGCAGTTCTTC. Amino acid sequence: CASSLVQPGSYNEQFF.

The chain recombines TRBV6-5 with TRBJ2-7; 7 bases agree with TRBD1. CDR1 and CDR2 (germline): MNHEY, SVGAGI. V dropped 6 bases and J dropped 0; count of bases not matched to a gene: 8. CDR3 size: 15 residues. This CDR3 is CASSPTGTLSYEQYF. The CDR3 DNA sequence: TGTGCCAGCAGCCCGACAGGGACCCTCTCCTACGAGCAGTACTTC.

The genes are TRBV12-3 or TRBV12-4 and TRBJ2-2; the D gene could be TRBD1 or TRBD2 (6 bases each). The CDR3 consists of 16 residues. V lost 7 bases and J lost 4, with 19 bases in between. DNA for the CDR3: TGTGCCAGCACCCCGGTTGGGGGGCTTCTCACCGGGGAGCTGTTTTTT. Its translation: CASTPVGGLLTGELFF.

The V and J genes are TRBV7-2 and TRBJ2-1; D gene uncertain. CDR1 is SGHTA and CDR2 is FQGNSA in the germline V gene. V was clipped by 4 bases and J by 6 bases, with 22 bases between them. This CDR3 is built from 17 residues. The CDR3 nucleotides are TGTGCCAGCAGCTATAAGGCGGACCGCATGCTTGGCAATGAGCAGTTCTTC. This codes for CASSYKADRMLGNEQFF.

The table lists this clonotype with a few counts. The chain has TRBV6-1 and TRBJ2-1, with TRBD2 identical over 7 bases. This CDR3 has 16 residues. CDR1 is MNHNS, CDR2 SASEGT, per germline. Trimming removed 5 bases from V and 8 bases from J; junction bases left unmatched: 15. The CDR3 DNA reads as TGTGCCAGCAGTTCGTTAAGGCTAGCGGTCTGGTATGAGCAGTTCTTC. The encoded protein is CASSSLRLAVWYEQFF.

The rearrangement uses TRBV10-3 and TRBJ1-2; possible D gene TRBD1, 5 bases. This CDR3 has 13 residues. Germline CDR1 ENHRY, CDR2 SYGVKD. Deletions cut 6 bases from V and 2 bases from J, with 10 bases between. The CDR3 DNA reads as TGTGCCATCAGGGGAGACAGCAACTATGGCTACACCTTC. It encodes CAIRGDSNYGYTF.

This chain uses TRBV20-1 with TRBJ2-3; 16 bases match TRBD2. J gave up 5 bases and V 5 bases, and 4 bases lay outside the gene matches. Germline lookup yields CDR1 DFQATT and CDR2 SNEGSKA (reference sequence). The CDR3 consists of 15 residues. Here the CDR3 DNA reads TGCAGTGCTGGGACTAGCGGGAGGGCCTTAGATACGCAGTATTTT. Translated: CSAGTSGRALDTQYF.

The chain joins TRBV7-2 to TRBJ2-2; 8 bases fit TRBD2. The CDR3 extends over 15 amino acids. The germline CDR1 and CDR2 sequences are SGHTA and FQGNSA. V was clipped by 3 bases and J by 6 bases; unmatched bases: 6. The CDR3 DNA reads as TGTGCCAGCAGCTTGCGCGGGGGGTTCGCCGGGGAGCTGTTTTTT. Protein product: CASSLRGGFAGELFF.

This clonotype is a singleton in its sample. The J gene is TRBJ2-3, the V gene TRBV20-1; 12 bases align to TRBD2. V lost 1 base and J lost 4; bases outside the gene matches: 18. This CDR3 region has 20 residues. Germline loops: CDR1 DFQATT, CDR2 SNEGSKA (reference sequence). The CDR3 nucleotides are TGCAGTGCTAGAGTAGGCGCGGGGCTAGCGGGAGGGCCGGTCCCAGATACGCAGTATTTT. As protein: CSARVGAGLAGGPVPDTQYF.

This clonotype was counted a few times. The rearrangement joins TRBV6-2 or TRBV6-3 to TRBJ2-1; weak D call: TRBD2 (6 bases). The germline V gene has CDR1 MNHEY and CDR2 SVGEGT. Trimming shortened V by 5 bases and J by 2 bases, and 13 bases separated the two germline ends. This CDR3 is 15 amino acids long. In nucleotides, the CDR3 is TGTGCCAGCAGTCGGACCGCGGGGCCCTACAATGAGCAGTTCTTC. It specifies CASSRTAGPYNEQFF.

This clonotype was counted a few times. The CDR3 DNA sequence: TGTGCCAGCAGCCCCCGAGGGGGAAAAGGGAGCACAGATACGCAGTATTTT. Protein product: CASSPRGGKGSTDTQYF. The chain couples TRBV7-9 to TRBJ2-3; weak D call: TRBD1 (6 bases). V was shortened by 5 bases and J by 0 bases, with 18 bases between the two germline ends. The CDR3 has 17 residues. Germline V gene lookup returns CDR1 SEHNR and CDR2 FQNEAQ (reference sequence). Supplemented by reference TRBV7-9 and TRBJ2-3, the full variable domain reads DTGVSQNPRHKITKRGQNVTFRCDPISEHNRLYWYRQTLGQGPEFLTYFQNEAQLEKSRLLSDRFSAERPKGSFSTLEIQRTEQGDSAMYLCASSPRGGKGSTDTQYFGPGTRLTVL.

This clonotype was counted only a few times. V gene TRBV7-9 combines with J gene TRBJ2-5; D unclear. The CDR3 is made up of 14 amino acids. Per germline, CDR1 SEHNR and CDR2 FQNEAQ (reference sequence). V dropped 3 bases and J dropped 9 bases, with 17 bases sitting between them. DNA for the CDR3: TGTGCCAGCAGCTTGCTGGTGGATATTGGGGCCCAGTACTTC. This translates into CASSLLVDIGAQYF. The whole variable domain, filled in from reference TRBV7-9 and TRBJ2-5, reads DTGVSQNPRHKITKRGQNVTFRCDPISEHNRLYWYRQTLGQGPEFLTYFQNEAQLEKSRLLSDRFSAERPKGSFSTLEIQRTEQGDSAMYLCASSLLVDIGAQYFGPGTRLLVL.

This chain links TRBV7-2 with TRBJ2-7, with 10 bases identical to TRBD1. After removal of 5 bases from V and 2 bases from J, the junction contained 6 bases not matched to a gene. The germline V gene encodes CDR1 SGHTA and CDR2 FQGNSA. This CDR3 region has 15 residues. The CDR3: CASSRDRGEPYEQYF. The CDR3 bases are TGTGCCAGCAGCCGGGACAGGGGCGAACCCTACGAGCAGTACTTC.

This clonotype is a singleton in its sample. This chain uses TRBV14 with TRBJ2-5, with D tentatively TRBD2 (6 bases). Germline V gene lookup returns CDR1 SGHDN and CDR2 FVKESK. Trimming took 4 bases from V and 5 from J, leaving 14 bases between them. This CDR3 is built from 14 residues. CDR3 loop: CASSPTEGWETQYF. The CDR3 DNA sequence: TGTGCCAGCAGCCCGACGGAGGGGTGGGAGACCCAGTACTTC.

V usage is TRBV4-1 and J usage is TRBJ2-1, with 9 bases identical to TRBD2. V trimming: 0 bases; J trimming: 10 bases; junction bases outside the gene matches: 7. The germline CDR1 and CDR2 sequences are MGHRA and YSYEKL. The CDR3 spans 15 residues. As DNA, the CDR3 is TGCGCCAGCAGCCAAGAACTAGCGGGTAAAAGGGAGCAGTTCTTC. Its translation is CASSQELAGKREQFF.